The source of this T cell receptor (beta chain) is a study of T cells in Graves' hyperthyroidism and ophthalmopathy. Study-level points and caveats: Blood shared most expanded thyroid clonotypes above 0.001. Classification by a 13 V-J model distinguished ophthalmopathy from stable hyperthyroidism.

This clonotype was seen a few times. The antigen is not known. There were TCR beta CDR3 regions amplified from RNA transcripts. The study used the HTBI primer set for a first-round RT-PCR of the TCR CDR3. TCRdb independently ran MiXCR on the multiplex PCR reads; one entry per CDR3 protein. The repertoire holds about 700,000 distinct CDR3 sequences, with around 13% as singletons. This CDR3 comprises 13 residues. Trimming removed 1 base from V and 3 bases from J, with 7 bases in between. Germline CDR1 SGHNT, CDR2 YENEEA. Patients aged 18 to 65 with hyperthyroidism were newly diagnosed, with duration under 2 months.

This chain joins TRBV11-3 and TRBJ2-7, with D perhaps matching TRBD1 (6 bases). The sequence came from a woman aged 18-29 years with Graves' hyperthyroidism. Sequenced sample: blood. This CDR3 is CASSLVQGYEQYF. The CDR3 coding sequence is TGTGCCAGCAGCTTAGTACAGGGCTACGAGCAGTACTTC.